Listed here are 12 T cell receptor beta chains from one sample, sequenced in a study of T cell responses to AZD1222 COVID-19 vaccine. Sequencing was performed with immunoSEQ multiplex PCR; in TCRdb, only in-frame clones are kept and a portion is missing. The sample includes about 110,000 clones, about 90% seen only once; the top ten take around 4.5%. Sequencing used peripheral blood, obtained on day 0 of AZD1222 vaccination. Source of these receptors: an adult in good health.

This clone was observed once. V is TRBV4-2 and J is TRBJ2-1; 8 bases line up with TRBD2. With 0 bases clipped from V and 0 bases from J, the junction kept 1 base outside the gene matches. This CDR3 region has 16 residues. The V gene's germline CDR1 is LGHNA and CDR2 YNFKEQ. CDR3 nucleotides: TGTGCCAGCAGCCAAGAACTAGCGGACTCCTACAATGAGCAGTTCTTC. Translating gives CASSQELADSYNEQFF.

The gene calls are TRBV5-5 and TRBJ2-3; TRBD2 is a possible D gene (6 bases). Germline assignment: CDR1 SGHKS and CDR2 YYEKEE (reference sequence). The CDR3 sequence is 14 residues long. The V gene lost 4 bases and the J gene lost 1 base, with 10 bases spanning the gap. CDR3 DNA sequence: TGTGCCAGCAGCACCGGGACTGGCACAGATACGCAGTATTTT. It codes for CASSTGTGTDTQYF.

The chain is built from TRBV5-1 and TRBJ1-1; TRBD1 agrees at 11 bases. Germline CDR1 SGHRS, CDR2 YFSETQ. The CDR3 extends over 18 amino acids. With V trimmed by 0 bases and J by 0 bases, 7 bases remained unmatched. The CDR3 DNA reads as TGCGCCAGCAGCTTGGGGACAGGGGGCGGATTTTTGAACACTGAAGCTTTCTTT. Its translation is CASSLGTGGGFLNTEAFF.

The genes are TRBV7-2 and TRBJ2-3; D is perhaps TRBD1 (6 bases). The V and J ends lost 5 bases and 1 base respectively, with 13 bases between them. This CDR3 contains 15 residues. From germline, CDR1 is SGHTA and CDR2 FQGNSA. CDR3 protein: CASSPRGWGTDTQYF. The CDR3 DNA follows: TGTGCCAGCAGCCCGAGGGGGTGGGGCACAGATACGCAGTATTTT. The full variable domain, completed using reference TRBV7-2 and TRBJ2-3, is GAGVSQSPSNKVTEKGKDVELRCDPISGHTALYWYRQSLGQGLEFLIYFQGNSAPDKSGLPSDRFSAERTGGSVSTLTIQRTQQEDSAVYLCASSPRGWGTDTQYFGPGTRLTVL.

This chain joins TRBV6-5 and TRBJ2-7, with 13 bases identical to TRBD2. CDR1 and CDR2 (germline): MNHEY, SVGAGI. The V gene end was trimmed by 6 bases and the J gene end by 2 bases; junction bases not matched to a gene: 1. CDR3 length: 14 amino acids. In DNA, the CDR3 is TGTGCCAGCAGGGGACTAGCGGGGACCTACGAGCAGTACTTC. Translating gives CASRGLAGTYEQYF.

V is TRBV4-3 and J is TRBJ1-1; TRBD1 matches at 9 bases. Trimming at V came to 1 base and at J to 8 bases, leaving 14 bases not matched to a gene. This CDR3 has 17 amino acids. Per the germline V gene, CDR1 is LGHNA and CDR2 is YSLEER. The CDR3 region is CASSQVRGGTGPQEAFF. CDR3 nucleotide sequence: TGCGCCAGCAGCCAAGTACGAGGGGGGACAGGGCCTCAGGAAGCTTTCTTT.

V gene TRBV4-2 combines with J gene TRBJ1-4; 7 bases are a match to TRBD1. CDR1 and CDR2 (germline): LGHNA, YNFKEQ. The CDR3 contains 15 residues. After removal of 4 bases from V and 8 bases from J, the junction contained 10 bases not matched to a gene. CDR3 bases: TGTGCCAGCAGCCCAACCCGGGACAGCGGCGAAAAACTGTTTTTT. As protein: CASSPTRDSGEKLFF.

The CDR3 DNA is TGTGCCAGCAGTTACAAGCGGGAGTTCACAGATACGCAGTATTTT. Translating it yields CASSYKREFTDTQYF. The chain recombines TRBV6-6 with TRBJ2-3; TRBD2 matches at 8 bases. The CDR3 has 15 amino acids. The germline V gene encodes CDR1 MNHNY and CDR2 SVGAGI (reference sequence). V shed 2 bases, J shed 2 bases, and the junction held 3 bases outside the gene matches.

V and J are TRBV11-2 and TRBJ2-3, with 7 bases fitting TRBD1. J lost 5 bases, V lost 5 bases, and 4 bases had no gene match. The CDR3 covers 13 residues. Per germline, CDR1 SGHAT and CDR2 FQNNGV. The CDR3 sequence is CASSPTGVDTQYF. The CDR3 nucleotides read TGTGCCAGCAGCCCCACAGGGGTAGATACGCAGTATTTT.

The chain carries TRBV4-2 and TRBJ1-5; a weak D match, TRBD1 (5 bases). CDR3 length equals 15 residues. Germline-derived CDR1 and CDR2 are LGHNA and YNFKEQ. V gave up 0 bases and J gave up 9 bases, with 15 bases separating them. DNA for the CDR3: TGTGCCAGCAGCCAAGAGGCCCTTATGGGGCGGCCCCAGCATTTT. It encodes CASSQEALMGRPQHF.

The V call is TRBV30, the J call TRBJ1-2, with D maybe TRBD1 (6 bases). Trimming left V 1 base short and J 8 bases short, with 17 bases between. This CDR3 is 14 amino acids long. Looked up from germline, CDR1 is GTSNPN and CDR2 is SVGIG (reference sequence). CDR3 bases: TGTGCCTGGAGTGAGCATGGGGGCGAGGAAGGCTACACCTTC. Its protein is CAWSEHGGEEGYTF.

The chain is built from TRBV20-1 and TRBJ2-7; 8 nucleotides match TRBD2. The ends lost 3 bases at V and 0 bases at J; junction bases unmatched: 4. Germline-derived CDR1 and CDR2 are DFQATT and SNEGSKA (reference sequence). CDR3 length: 14 residues. This chain's CDR3 is CSASSSGGSYEQYF. The CDR3 nucleotides read TGCAGTGCTAGTTCCAGCGGGGGCTCCTACGAGCAGTACTTC.